The clone carrying this T cell receptor beta chain was observed a handful of times. CDR1 and CDR2 (germline): LNHNV, YYDKDF (reference sequence). This CDR3 comprises 14 residues. Trimming pared 2 bases from V and 2 bases from J, leaving 9 bases between. The source of the sample is a study of control samples from healthy donors and cancer patients. Profiling relied on immunoSEQ multiplex PCR, and the TCRdb table lists in-frame clones only, not all of them. The data show about 170,000 clones, with 91% seen just once and less than 1.6% held by the top ten. The sample consisted of blood. This chain connects TRBV15 to TRBJ1-1; tentative D call: TRBD1 (5 bases). This TCR came from a woman younger than 45 in good health. CDR3: CATSRPRDNTEAFF. The CDR3 DNA reads TGTGCCACCAGCAGACCCCGGGACAACACTGAAGCTTTCTTT.